This T cell receptor (beta chain) was recovered during a study of shared clonotypes between healthy human individuals. Study results and caveats: Against clonotypes common to all four donors, non-shared ones had lower generation probabilities.

The data were produced by immunoSEQ multiplex PCR, yet TCRdb's version contains in-frame clones alone and is incomplete. The repertoire includes about 690,000 clones, about nine tenths of them detected once, and less than 40% sits in the top ten. CDR3 length: 16 amino acids. Looked up from germline, CDR1 is SGHVS and CDR2 is FNYEAQ. A remark on this clone: Its antigen is not known.

The sequenced material came from memory CD8+ T cells from PBMCs. Subset meaning: CD45RO+ cells pooled with CCR7-negative TemRA cells. The chain couples TRBV7-6 to TRBJ2-5; D remains ambiguous. With the DNA end fitting TRBJ2-7 better, the J assignment may be wrong. The clonotype comes from a man between 18 and 35 years old in good health. Some clones in this sample may be carry-over from other donors' samples. CDR3: CASSLAQGDTSYEQYF. The DNA of the CDR3 is TGTGCCAGCAGCTTAGCGCAAGGTGACACCTCCTACGAGCAGTACTTC.